A single sample gave rise to the 20 T cell receptor beta chains below, sequenced in a study of shared clonotypes between healthy human individuals. The protocol was immunoSEQ multiplex PCR, while the TCRdb copy is restricted to in-frame clones and leaves out a portion. The table has about 2.1 million clones, just over 90% seen once. Naivety among CD8 cells was defined by CD45RO negativity and positive CCR7 selection, thereby excluding terminally differentiated effector memory CD45RA+ cells. Input material: naive CD8+ T cells from PBMCs. The receptors were gathered from a man younger than 35 in good health. Some clones in this sample may be carry-over from other donors' samples.

This chain connects TRBV5-1 to TRBJ2-7, with 7 positions matching TRBD1. The CDR3 extends over 14 amino acids. Germline values: CDR1 SGHRS, CDR2 YFSETQ. V shed 2 bases and J 3 bases; nucleotides not matched to a gene: 5. CDR3 nucleotides: TGCGCCAGCAGCTTATGGGACAGAAACTACGAGCAGTACTTC. Protein: CASSLWDRNYEQYF.

Concerning this clone itself: Other DNA sequences within the sample encode an identical CDR3. The CDR3: CASTVGNQPQHF. The CDR3 bases are TGTGCCAGCACTGTGGGGAATCAGCCCCAGCATTTT. J is TRBJ1-5 and V is TRBV25-1; D is uncertain. Germline CDR1 MGHDK, CDR2 SYGVNS. The CDR3 consists of 12 residues. V lost 7 bases and J lost 4, with 8 bases in between.

V usage is TRBV28 and J usage is TRBJ1-3, with D hard to call. The CDR3 is 14 residues long. The V end lost 5 bases, the J end lost 2 bases, and 10 bases lay between the germline ends. Germline assignment: CDR1 MDHEN and CDR2 SYDVKM. The CDR3 DNA sequence: TGTGCCAGCAGTCCGCCGGTGACTGGAAACACCATATATTTT. It is translated as CASSPPVTGNTIYF. The full variable domain, in which reference TRBV28 and TRBJ1-3 provide the parts outside the CDR3, is DVKVTQSSRYLVKRTGEKVFLECVQDMDHENMFWYRQDPGLGLRLIYFSYDVKMKEKGDIPEGYSVSREKKERFSLILESASTNQTSMYLCASSPPVTGNTIYFGEGSWLTVV.

The chain couples TRBV15 to TRBJ2-7, with TRBD1 as a possible D gene (6 bases). The CDR3 loop spans 14 amino acids. V gave up 1 base and J gave up 5 bases, with 12 bases separating them. Germline assignment: CDR1 LNHNV and CDR2 YYDKDF (reference sequence). DNA of the CDR3: TGTGCCACCAGCAGAGGACTACAGGGTAACGAGCAGTACTTC. Translating it yields CATSRGLQGNEQYF.

This chain links TRBV4-1 with TRBJ1-1; D remains unclear. Germline CDR1 MGHRA, CDR2 YSYEKL. This CDR3 is 15 amino acids long. V gave up 4 bases and J gave up 5 bases, with 17 bases separating them. CDR3 protein: CASSPTGSGRTEAFF. CDR3 DNA sequence: TGCGCCAGCAGCCCAACCGGGAGCGGGAGGACTGAAGCTTTCTTT.

This chain connects TRBV5-8 to TRBJ2-7; the match to TRBD1 covers 9 bases. Germline trimming cut 3 bases from V and 4 bases from J; bases unmatched to any gene: 5. The germline gives CDR1 SGHTS, CDR2 YDEGEE. This CDR3 contains 14 residues. DNA of the CDR3: TGTGCCAGCAGCTGGGGGACAGGGAAATACGAGCAGTACTTC. Translated: CASSWGTGKYEQYF.

The table lists this clone with a count of one. This chain joins TRBV19 and TRBJ2-4; TRBD2 matches at 8 bases. Germline-derived CDR1 and CDR2 are LNHDA and SQIVND (reference sequence). CDR3 size: 16 residues. With 1 base clipped from V and 6 bases from J, the junction kept 8 bases outside the gene matches. Here the CDR3 DNA reads TGTGCCAGTAGTATAGGAGGCGGCCTAGCGGGAAACATTCAGTACTTC. Its translation is CASSIGGGLAGNIQYF.

This clone was seen once. The chain employs TRBV9 and TRBJ2-7, with a tentative D call TRBD1 (6 bases). Germline V gene data show CDR1 as SGDLS and CDR2 as YYNGEE. Trimming cost V 3 bases and J 5 bases, with 15 bases left between them. The CDR3 has 14 amino acids. In DNA, the CDR3 is TGTGCCAGCAGCGAGGGGGACGCCAGGAACGAGCAGTACTTC. Protein sequence: CASSEGDARNEQYF. The full variable domain, completed using reference TRBV9 and TRBJ2-7, is DSGVTQTPKHLITATGQRVTLRCSPRSGDLSVYWYQQSLDQGLQFLIQYYNGEERAKGNILERFSAQQFPDLHSELNLSSLELGDSALYFCASSEGDARNEQYFGPGTRLTVT.

This chain uses TRBV5-8 with TRBJ1-2, with a possible D match to TRBD1 (5 bases). Trimming pared 4 bases from V and 6 bases from J, leaving 19 bases between. Germline CDR1 is SGHTS and CDR2 is YDEGEE. This CDR3 has 15 residues. The CDR3 sequence is CASSIELLGANGYTF. The CDR3 DNA sequence: TGTGCCAGCAGCATAGAACTGTTAGGGGCTAATGGCTACACCTTC.

The CDR3 nucleotides are TGTGCTAGGGCTTCCTCCGGGGAGCTGTTTTTT. Translated: CARASSGELFF. The J gene is TRBJ2-2, the V gene TRBV12-5; D uncertain. The CDR3 covers 11 residues. The ends were cut back, 9 bases at V and 6 bases at J, with 8 bases in the middle. The germline V gene encodes CDR1 LGHNT and CDR2 FRNRAP.

In regard to this clone: At the DNA level, this CDR3 is encoded by other sequences in the same sample as well. The chain combines TRBV28 with TRBJ1-5; 9 bases align to TRBD1. The trim removed 4 bases at V and 2 bases at J, leaving 3 bases unmatched. The CDR3 is 15 residues long. The germline gives CDR1 MDHEN, CDR2 SYDVKM. The CDR3 spells CASSSGTGRNQPQHF. The CDR3 nucleotides read TGTGCCAGCAGTTCCGGGACAGGGCGCAATCAGCCCCAGCATTTT.

This chain connects TRBV19 to TRBJ1-5; TRBD1 agrees at 8 bases. With 4 bases clipped from V and 5 bases from J, the junction kept 7 bases outside the gene matches. In germline, CDR1 is LNHDA, CDR2 SQIVND (reference sequence). The CDR3 contains 15 residues. The CDR3 is CASSKDREGDQPQHF. The DNA for the CDR3 is TGTGCCAGTAGTAAGGACAGGGAGGGGGATCAGCCCCAGCATTTT.

The chain combines TRBV19 with TRBJ2-7, with D possibly matching TRBD1 (6 bases). CDR1 is LNHDA, CDR2 SQIVND, per germline (reference sequence). V lost 3 bases to trimming and J lost 3 bases, with 9 bases between them. The CDR3 extends over 13 amino acids. The CDR3: CASSIGTNYEQYF. CDR3 nucleotide sequence: TGTGCCAGTAGTATCGGGACAAACTACGAGCAGTACTTC.

The CDR3 is CASDSGGDPTDTQYF. For the CDR3, the DNA is TGCGCCAGTGATTCAGGGGGGGATCCCACAGATACGCAGTATTTT. The V call is TRBV10-2, the J call TRBJ2-3; D may be TRBD1 or TRBD2 (7 bases each). Trimming left V 9 bases short and J 2 bases short, with 18 bases between. This CDR3 has 15 amino acids. Per germline, CDR1 WSHSY and CDR2 SAAADI.

This clone was detected once. The rearrangement links TRBV11-2 to TRBJ2-7; D is undetermined. The V gene's germline CDR1 is SGHAT and CDR2 FQNNGV. V lost 0 bases and J 0 bases, leaving 9 bases between the germline ends. The CDR3 covers 15 residues. CDR3 sequence reads: CASSLEHTLSYEQYF. Here the CDR3 DNA reads TGTGCCAGCAGCTTAGAGCACACCCTCTCCTACGAGCAGTACTTC.

The chain links TRBV4-1 to TRBJ2-2; D perhaps matches TRBD2 (6 bases). Per the germline V gene, CDR1 is MGHRA and CDR2 is YSYEKL. Between the trimmed V and J ends, which lost 4 bases and 6 bases, there was a span of 18 bases. The CDR3 runs to 16 residues. CDR3: CASSPAPGGIAGELFF. DNA for the CDR3: TGCGCCAGCAGCCCCGCCCCGGGCGGGATCGCCGGGGAGCTGTTTTTT.

J is TRBJ2-7 and V is TRBV13, with unresolved D. Germline CDR1 is PRHDT and CDR2 is FYEKMQ (reference sequence). The CDR3 is made up of 13 amino acids. The V end was cut by 2 bases, the J end by 2 bases, with 7 bases between. CDR3 nucleotides: TGTGCCAGCAGCTTACGCAGAACCTACGAGCAGTACTTC. Residues: CASSLRRTYEQYF. Looking up the rest from reference TRBV13 and TRBJ2-7 gives the full variable domain: AAGVIQSPRHLIKEKRETATLKCYPIPRHDTVYWYQQGPGQDPQFLISFYEKMQSDKGSIPDRFSAQQFSDYHSELNMSSLELGDSALYFCASSLRRTYEQYFGPGTRLTVT.

This clone was found once. The chain links TRBV7-9 to TRBJ1-4; TRBD1 is a possible D gene (6 bases). The germline gives CDR1 SEHNR, CDR2 FQNEAQ (reference sequence). V dropped 4 bases and J dropped 1 base, with 19 bases sitting between them. CDR3 size: 18 residues. The CDR3 protein is CASSSSGGALLTNEKLFF. CDR3 DNA: TGTGCCAGCAGCTCCTCTGGGGGGGCCCTTTTAACTAATGAAAAACTGTTTTTT.

In regard to this clone: Other DNA variants within this sample encode the same CDR3. J is TRBJ1-1 and V is TRBV29-1; D is ambiguous. Germline V gene lookup returns CDR1 SQVTM and CDR2 ANQGSEA. CDR3 size: 13 residues. Trimming stripped 6 bases from V and 0 bases from J, with 11 bases between. The CDR3, as DNA: TGCAGCGTCGTGGACGGGTTGAACACTGAAGCTTTCTTT. Encoded protein: CSVVDGLNTEAFF.

The V call is TRBV7-9, the J call TRBJ2-1; 7 bases are shared with TRBD2. The ends lost 4 bases at V and 5 bases at J; junction bases unmatched: 8. CDR1 is SEHNR and CDR2 is FQNEAQ in the germline V gene (reference sequence). CDR3 size: 15 residues. The DNA of the CDR3 is TGTGCCAGCAGCTCCCGGACTAGTCTAAACAATGAGCAGTTCTTC. It encodes CASSSRTSLNNEQFF.